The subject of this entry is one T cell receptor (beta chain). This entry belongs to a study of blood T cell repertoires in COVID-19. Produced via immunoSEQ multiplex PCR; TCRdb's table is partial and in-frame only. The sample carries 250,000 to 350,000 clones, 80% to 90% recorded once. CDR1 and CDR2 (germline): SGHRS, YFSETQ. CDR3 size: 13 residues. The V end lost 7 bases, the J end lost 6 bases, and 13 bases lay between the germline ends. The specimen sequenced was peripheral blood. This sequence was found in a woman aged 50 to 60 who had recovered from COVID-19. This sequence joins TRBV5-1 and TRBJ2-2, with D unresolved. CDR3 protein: CASSPASAGELFF. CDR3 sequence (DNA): TGCGCCAGCTCCCCCGCCAGCGCCGGGGAGCTGTTTTTT.